This T cell receptor (beta chain) was observed in a study of graft-versus-host responses after intestinal transplantation. Study in general: All recipients were transplanted with multivisceral, liver-intestinal, or isolated intestinal grafts.

Concerning this clone: No antigen is known for it.

Grafts had their tissue processed, releasing intraepithelial and lamina propria lymphocytes. TCRdb's table, derived via immunoSEQ multiplex PCR, lists solely in-frame clones and lacks some. Among 50,000 to 75,000 clones listed, under 90% were seen once. Study observations and caveats: Peak levels of circulating GvH clones tracked with early post-transplant HvG declines.

Sequenced here: ileum tissue, sampled around 350 days after transplant. The source of this sequence is a human patient who received an intestinal transplant, so some T cells may come from the graft donor.

The CDR3 spells CASSLVVAGTDTQYF. The DNA for the CDR3 is TGCGCCAGCAGCTTGGTCGTAGCGGGCACAGATACGCAGTATTTT. This chain connects TRBV5-1 to TRBJ2-3; D perhaps matches TRBD2 (6 bases). Between the trimmed V and J ends, which lost 0 bases and 1 base, there was a span of 9 bases. The V gene's germline CDR1 is SGHRS and CDR2 YFSETQ. The CDR3 is 15 amino acids.